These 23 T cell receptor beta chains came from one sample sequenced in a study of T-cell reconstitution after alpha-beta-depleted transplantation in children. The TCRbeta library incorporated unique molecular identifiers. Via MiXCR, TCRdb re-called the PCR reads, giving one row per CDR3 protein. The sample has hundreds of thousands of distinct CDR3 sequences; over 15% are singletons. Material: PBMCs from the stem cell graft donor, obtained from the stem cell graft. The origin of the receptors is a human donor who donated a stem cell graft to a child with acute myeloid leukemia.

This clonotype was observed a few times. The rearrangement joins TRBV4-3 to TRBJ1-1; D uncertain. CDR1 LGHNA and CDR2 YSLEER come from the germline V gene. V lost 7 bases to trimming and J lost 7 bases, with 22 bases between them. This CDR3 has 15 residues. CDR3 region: CASKVSRQGLREAFF. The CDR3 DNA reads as TGCGCCAGCAAGGTTTCCCGACAAGGCTTGCGTGAAGCTTTCTTT.

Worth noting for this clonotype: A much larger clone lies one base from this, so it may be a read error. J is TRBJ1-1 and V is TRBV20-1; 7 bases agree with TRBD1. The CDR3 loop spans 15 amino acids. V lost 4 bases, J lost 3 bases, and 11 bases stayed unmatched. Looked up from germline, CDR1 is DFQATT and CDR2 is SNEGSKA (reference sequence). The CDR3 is CSATQAGGEDTEAFF. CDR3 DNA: TGCAGTGCTACCCAAGCAGGGGGGGAGGACACTGAAGCTTTCTTT.

The CDR3 DNA is TGTGCCAGCAGCTTAGAAGGGACAGGCATCTCTGGGGCCAACGTCCTGACTTTC. It specifies CASSLEGTGISGANVLTF. The chain is built from TRBV11-1 and TRBJ2-6; 8 nucleotides agree with TRBD1. Germline V gene lookup returns CDR1 SGHAT and CDR2 FQDESV (reference sequence). After removal of 1 base from V and 0 bases from J, the junction contained 5 bases not matched to a gene. This CDR3 contains 18 residues.

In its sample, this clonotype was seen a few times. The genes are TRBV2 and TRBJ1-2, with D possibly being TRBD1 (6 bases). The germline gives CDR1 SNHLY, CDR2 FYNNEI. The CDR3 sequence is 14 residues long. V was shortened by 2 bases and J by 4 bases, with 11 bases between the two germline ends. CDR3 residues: CASSEIQGGYGYTF. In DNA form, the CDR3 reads TGTGCCAGCAGTGAAATACAGGGAGGCTATGGCTACACCTTC.

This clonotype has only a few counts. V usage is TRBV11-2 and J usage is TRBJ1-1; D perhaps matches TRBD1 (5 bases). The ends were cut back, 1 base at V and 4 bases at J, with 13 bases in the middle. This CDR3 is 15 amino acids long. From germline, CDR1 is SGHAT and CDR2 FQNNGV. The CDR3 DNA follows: TGTGCCAGCAGCTTAGGGAGGGGTGTCGTCACTGAAGCTTTCTTT. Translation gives CASSLGRGVVTEAFF.

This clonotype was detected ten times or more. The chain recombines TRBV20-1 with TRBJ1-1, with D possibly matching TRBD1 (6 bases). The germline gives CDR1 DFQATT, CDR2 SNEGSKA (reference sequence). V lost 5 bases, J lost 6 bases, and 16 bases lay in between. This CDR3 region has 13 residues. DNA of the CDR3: TGCAGTGCTCCTGCCCAGGCAGGGGCTGAAGCTTTCTTT. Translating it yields CSAPAQAGAEAFF.

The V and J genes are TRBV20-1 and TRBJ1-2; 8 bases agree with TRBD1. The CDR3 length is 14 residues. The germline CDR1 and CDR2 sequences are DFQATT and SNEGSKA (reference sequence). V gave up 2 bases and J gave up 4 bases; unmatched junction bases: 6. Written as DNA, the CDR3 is TGCAGTGCTAGACCACGAGGGACAGGCTATGGCTACACCTTC. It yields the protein CSARPRGTGYGYTF.

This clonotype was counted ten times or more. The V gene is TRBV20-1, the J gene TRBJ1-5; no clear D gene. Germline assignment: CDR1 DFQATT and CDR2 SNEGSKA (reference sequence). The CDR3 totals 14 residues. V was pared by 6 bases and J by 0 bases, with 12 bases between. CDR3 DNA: TGCAGTGCGTACAAGGGCACTAGCAATCAGCCCCAGCATTTT. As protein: CSAYKGTSNQPQHF.

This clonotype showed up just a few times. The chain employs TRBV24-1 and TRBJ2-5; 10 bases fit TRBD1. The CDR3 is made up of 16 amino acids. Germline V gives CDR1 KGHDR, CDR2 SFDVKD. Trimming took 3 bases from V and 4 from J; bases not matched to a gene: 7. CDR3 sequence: CATSDRDRGSGETQYF. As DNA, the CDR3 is TGTGCCACCAGTGATCGGGACAGGGGCTCGGGAGAGACCCAGTACTTC.

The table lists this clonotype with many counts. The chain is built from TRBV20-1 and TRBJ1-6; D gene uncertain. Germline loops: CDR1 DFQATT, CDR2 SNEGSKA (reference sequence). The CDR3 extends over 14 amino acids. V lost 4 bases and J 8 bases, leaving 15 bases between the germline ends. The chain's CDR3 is CSAMDGDGHSPLHF. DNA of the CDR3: TGCAGTGCTATGGACGGTGATGGTCATTCACCCCTCCACTTT.

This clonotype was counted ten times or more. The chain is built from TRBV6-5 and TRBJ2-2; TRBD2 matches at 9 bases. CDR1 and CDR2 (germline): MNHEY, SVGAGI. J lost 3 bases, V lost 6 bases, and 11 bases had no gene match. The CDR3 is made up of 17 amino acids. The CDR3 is CASRRRGGRYDTGELFF. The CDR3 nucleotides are TGTGCCAGCAGACGGCGGGGGGGCCGATATGACACCGGGGAGCTGTTTTTT.

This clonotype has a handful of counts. Written as DNA, the CDR3 is TGTGCCAGCAGTTTATCGTCCTGGGCGAACACCGGGGAGCTGTTTTTT. Its translation: CASSLSSWANTGELFF. The rearrangement uses TRBV27 and TRBJ2-2; no firm D call. Germline V gives CDR1 MNHEY, CDR2 SMNVEV (reference sequence). The ends were cut back, 0 bases at V and 0 bases at J, with 8 bases in the middle. The CDR3 is 16 amino acids.

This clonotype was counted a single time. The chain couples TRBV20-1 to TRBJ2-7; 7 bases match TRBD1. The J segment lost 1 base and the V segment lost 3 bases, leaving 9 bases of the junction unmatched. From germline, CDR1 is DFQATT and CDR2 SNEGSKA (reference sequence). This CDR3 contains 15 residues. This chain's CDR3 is CSASSGQVASYEQYV. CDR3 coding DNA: TGCAGTGCTAGTTCCGGACAGGTAGCTTCCTACGAGCAGTACGTC.

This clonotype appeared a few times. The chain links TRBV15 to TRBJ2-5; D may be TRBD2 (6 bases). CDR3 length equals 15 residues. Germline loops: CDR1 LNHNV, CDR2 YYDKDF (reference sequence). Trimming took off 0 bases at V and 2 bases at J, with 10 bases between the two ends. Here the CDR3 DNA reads TGTGCCACCAGCAGAGATAGCCGGGGGCAAGAGACCCAGTACTTC. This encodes CATSRDSRGQETQYF. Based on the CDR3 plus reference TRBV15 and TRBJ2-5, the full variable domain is DAMVIQNPRYQVTQFGKPVTLSCSQTLNHNVMYWYQQKSSQAPKLLFHYYDKDFNNEADTPDNFQSRRPNTSFCFLDIRSPGLGDTAMYLCATSRDSRGQETQYFGPGTRLLVL.

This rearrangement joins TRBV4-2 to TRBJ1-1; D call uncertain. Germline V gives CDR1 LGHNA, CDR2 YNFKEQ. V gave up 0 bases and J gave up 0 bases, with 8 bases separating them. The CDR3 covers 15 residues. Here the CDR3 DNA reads TGTGCCAGCAGCCAAGAGACGTTGGTGAACACTGAAGCTTTCTTT. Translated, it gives CASSQETLVNTEAFF.

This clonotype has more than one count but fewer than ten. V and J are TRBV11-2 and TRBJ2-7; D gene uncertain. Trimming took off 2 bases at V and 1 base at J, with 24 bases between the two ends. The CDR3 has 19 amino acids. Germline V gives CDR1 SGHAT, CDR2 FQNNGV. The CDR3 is CASSLRPQTQALASYEQYF. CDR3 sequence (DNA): TGTGCCAGCAGCTTAAGACCCCAGACCCAGGCACTCGCATCCTACGAGCAGTACTTC.

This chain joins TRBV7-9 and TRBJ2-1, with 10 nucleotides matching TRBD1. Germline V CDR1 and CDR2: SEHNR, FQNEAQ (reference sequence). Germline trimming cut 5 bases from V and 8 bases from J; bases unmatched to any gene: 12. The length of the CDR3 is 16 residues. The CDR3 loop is CASSPPGTGEKDEQFF. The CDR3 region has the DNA TGTGCCAGCAGCCCCCCCGGGACAGGGGAGAAGGATGAGCAGTTCTTC. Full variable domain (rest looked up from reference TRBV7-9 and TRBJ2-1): DTGVSQNPRHKITKRGQNVTFRCDPISEHNRLYWYRQTLGQGPEFLTYFQNEAQLEKSRLLSDRFSAERPKGSFSTLEIQRTEQGDSAMYLCASSPPGTGEKDEQFFGPGTRLTVL.

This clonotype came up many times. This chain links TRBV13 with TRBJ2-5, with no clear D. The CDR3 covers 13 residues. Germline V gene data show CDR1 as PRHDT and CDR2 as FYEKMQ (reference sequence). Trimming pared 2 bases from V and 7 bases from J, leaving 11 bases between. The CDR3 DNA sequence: TGTGCCAGCAGCTTATCCAGGCCCAGGACCCAGTACTTC. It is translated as CASSLSRPRTQYF.

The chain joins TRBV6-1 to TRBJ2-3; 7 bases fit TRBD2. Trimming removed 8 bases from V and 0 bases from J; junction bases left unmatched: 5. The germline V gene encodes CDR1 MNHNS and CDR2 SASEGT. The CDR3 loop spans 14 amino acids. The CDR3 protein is CASAAGRSTDTQYF. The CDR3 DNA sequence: TGTGCCAGCGCAGCGGGGCGTAGCACAGATACGCAGTATTTT.

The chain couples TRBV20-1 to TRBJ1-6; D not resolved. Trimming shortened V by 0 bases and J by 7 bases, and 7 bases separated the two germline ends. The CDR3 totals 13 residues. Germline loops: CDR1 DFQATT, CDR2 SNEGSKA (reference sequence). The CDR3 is CSARDFHNSPLHF. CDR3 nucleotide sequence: TGCAGTGCTAGAGATTTCCACAATTCACCCCTCCACTTT.

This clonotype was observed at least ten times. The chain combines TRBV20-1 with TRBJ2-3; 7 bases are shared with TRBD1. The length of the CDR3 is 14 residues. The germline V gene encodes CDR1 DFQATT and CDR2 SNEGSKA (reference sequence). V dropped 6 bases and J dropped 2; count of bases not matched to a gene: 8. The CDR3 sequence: CSALQGTPTDTQYF. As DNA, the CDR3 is TGCAGTGCCCTACAGGGGACCCCCACAGATACGCAGTATTTT.

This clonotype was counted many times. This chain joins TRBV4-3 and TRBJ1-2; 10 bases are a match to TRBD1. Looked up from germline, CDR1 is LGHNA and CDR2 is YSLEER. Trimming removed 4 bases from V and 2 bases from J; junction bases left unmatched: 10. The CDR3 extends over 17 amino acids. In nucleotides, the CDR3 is TGCGCCAGCAGCCTGACAGGGGGCGGATTTAGGAACTATGGCTACACCTTC. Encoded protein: CASSLTGGGFRNYGYTF.

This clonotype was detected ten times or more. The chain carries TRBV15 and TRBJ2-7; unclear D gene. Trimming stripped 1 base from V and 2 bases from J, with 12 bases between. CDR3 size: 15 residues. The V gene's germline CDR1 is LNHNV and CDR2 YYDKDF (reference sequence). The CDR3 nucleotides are TGTGCCACCAGCAGAGGAGAGTACTCCACCTACGAGCAGTACTTC. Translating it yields CATSRGEYSTYEQYF.